The source of this T cell receptor (beta chain) is a study of T cell responses to AZD1222 COVID-19 vaccine. Study-level findings and limits: Spike-specific TCR breadth and depth rose after two AZD1222 doses. Epitopes outside B.1.351 and B.1.1.7 mutated regions reportedly drew nearly half of spike TCRs. At study baseline, merely five or six AZD1222 recipients were seropositive. Only after the peak T cell response were repertoires sampled.

Produced via immunoSEQ multiplex PCR; TCRdb's table is partial and in-frame only. Of roughly 190,000 clones in the sample, approximately 90% were seen once. On this clone: Antigen unknown.

Between the trimmed V and J ends, which lost 5 bases and 2 bases, there was a span of 2 bases. This CDR3 spans 11 amino acids. This TCR derives from an adult in good health. The starting material was peripheral blood, obtained on day 0 of AZD1222 vaccination. This sequence joins TRBV12-3 or TRBV12-4 and TRBJ2-3; D gene ambiguous. CDR3 nucleotides: TGTGCCAGCAGTAACACAGATACGCAGTATTTT. It yields the protein CASSNTDTQYF.